This entry lists 20 T cell receptor beta chains sequenced from one sample in a study of shared clonotypes between healthy human individuals. Generated by immunoSEQ multiplex PCR, the TCRdb table keeps only in-frame clones and is missing some. This sample yields hundreds of thousands of clones, of which 60% to 80% are seen a single time; 1.8% belongs to the top ten. Specimen: memory CD4+ T cells sorted from blood. The subset was: CD45RA-negative fraction. The receptor source for this set is a woman aged 30 to 39 in good health.

This clone was seen only a few times. V usage is TRBV14 and J usage is TRBJ2-3, with 9 positions matching TRBD2. The V and J ends lost 4 bases and 7 bases, in that order; junction bases with no gene match: 9. The CDR3 has 15 residues. CDR1 is SGHDN and CDR2 is FVKESK in the germline V gene. Here the CDR3 DNA reads TGTGCCAGCAGCCGGACCAGCGGGAGGCTGTATACGCAGTATTTT. Its protein product is CASSRTSGRLYTQYF. Full variable domain (missing parts from reference TRBV14 and TRBJ2-3): EAGVTQFPSHSVIEKGQTVTLRCDPISGHDNLYWYRRVMGKEIKFLLHFVKESKQDESGMPNNRFLAERTGGTYSTLKVQPAELEDSGVYFCASSRTSGRLYTQYFGPGTRLTVL.

This sequence joins TRBV7-3 and TRBJ2-6, with unresolved D. V lost 5 bases, J lost 5 bases, and 19 bases lay in between. The CDR3 is 17 residues long. Germline CDR1 SGHTA, CDR2 FQGTGA. CDR3 sequence (DNA): TGTGCCAGCAGCGTAGTTAGCTTACAAAGTCGGGCCAACGTCCTGACTTTC. This sequence encodes CASSVVSLQSRANVLTF.

The chain is built from TRBV10-3 and TRBJ1-5; D is possibly TRBD1 (5 bases). With 0 bases removed from V and 7 bases from J, the gap between germline ends came to 13 bases. The CDR3 totals 15 residues. Looked up from germline, CDR1 is ENHRY and CDR2 is SYGVKD. The CDR3 loop is CAISESGGSGQPQHF. The DNA of the CDR3 is TGTGCCATCAGTGAGTCTGGGGGTTCGGGACAGCCCCAGCATTTT.

The CDR3: CASSSTTGRTGELFF. DNA of the CDR3: TGTGCCAGCAGCTCCACGACGGGGAGAACCGGGGAGCTGTTTTTT. V is TRBV7-9 and J is TRBJ2-2; D is possibly TRBD2 (5 bases). Trimming stripped 4 bases from V and 5 bases from J, with 14 bases between. The CDR3 has 15 residues. Germline lookup yields CDR1 SEHNR and CDR2 FQNEAQ (reference sequence).

This chain uses TRBV27 with TRBJ2-1, with 8 nucleotides matching TRBD1. In germline, CDR1 is MNHEY, CDR2 SMNVEV (reference sequence). The CDR3 is 21 amino acids. With 5 bases clipped from V and 7 bases from J, the junction kept 28 bases outside the gene matches. Here the CDR3 DNA reads TGTGCCAGCAGTCAAACCTCCGGCCAGGGGGCTGGAGGGGGTATACAAAATGAGCAGTTCTTC. As protein: CASSQTSGQGAGGGIQNEQFF.

In this sample, this clone turned up a few times. This chain joins TRBV29-1 and TRBJ2-4, with D unresolved. CDR1 is SQVTM and CDR2 is ANQGSEA in the germline V gene. Deletions cut 3 bases from V and 0 bases from J, with 3 bases between. CDR3 length equals 12 residues. The DNA for the CDR3 is TGCAGCGTTGAGAAAGCCAAAAACATTCAGTACTTC. Encoded protein: CSVEKAKNIQYF.

The chain combines TRBV28 with TRBJ2-5; TRBD2 is a possible D gene (6 bases). The CDR3 has 17 residues. V was clipped by 1 base and J by 2 bases, with 17 bases between them. Germline CDR1 is MDHEN and CDR2 is SYDVKM. The CDR3 DNA reads as TGTGCCAGCAGTTTATTACCGAGCGGCGCGGGGCAAGAGACCCAGTACTTC. This encodes CASSLLPSGAGQETQYF. Full variable domain (outside the CDR3, taken from reference TRBV28 and TRBJ2-5): DVKVTQSSRYLVKRTGEKVFLECVQDMDHENMFWYRQDPGLGLRLIYFSYDVKMKEKGDIPEGYSVSREKKERFSLILESASTNQTSMYLCASSLLPSGAGQETQYFGPGTRLLVL.

This clone has only one observation. The V and J genes are TRBV28 and TRBJ1-3; D is possibly TRBD1 (6 bases). The germline V gene encodes CDR1 MDHEN and CDR2 SYDVKM. The V gene lost 3 bases and the J gene lost 4 bases, with 13 bases spanning the gap. The CDR3 has 15 residues. The CDR3 loop reads CASSFHRAPGNTIYF. CDR3 coding DNA: TGTGCCAGCAGTTTCCACAGGGCCCCCGGAAACACCATATATTTT.

This chain joins TRBV29-1 and TRBJ1-1, with 9 bases lining up with TRBD1. Germline trimming cut 6 bases from V and 4 bases from J; bases unmatched to any gene: 6. From germline, CDR1 is SQVTM and CDR2 ANQGSEA. This CDR3 region has 13 residues. The CDR3 DNA sequence: TGCAGCGTATACACAGGGGGCCCCACTGAAGCTTTCTTT. It is translated as CSVYTGGPTEAFF.

The gene calls are TRBV19 and TRBJ2-3; 9 nucleotides align to TRBD1. Germline loops: CDR1 LNHDA, CDR2 SQIVND (reference sequence). This CDR3 is built from 16 residues. Unmatched junction bases numbered 9, after V lost 5 bases and J lost 3 bases. CDR3 region: CASSRRPGQGTDTQYF. CDR3 DNA sequence: TGTGCCAGTAGTCGGCGCCCGGGACAGGGAACAGATACGCAGTATTTT.

The CDR3 DNA is TGTGCCAGCAGACATAGCTCTGGGGCCAACGTCCTGACTTTC. Encoded protein: CASRHSSGANVLTF. The V gene is TRBV5-6, the J gene TRBJ2-6, with D unresolved. Trimming took 5 bases from V and 0 from J, leaving 6 bases between them. Germline V lookup: CDR1 SGHDT, CDR2 YYEEEE. This CDR3 contains 14 residues.

At least ten counts were recorded for this clone. The chain uses TRBV25-1 and TRBJ1-3, with D perhaps matching TRBD1 (5 bases). Germline CDR1 is MGHDK and CDR2 is SYGVNS. Trimming left V 2 bases short and J 8 bases short, with 19 bases between. The CDR3 extends over 16 amino acids. The CDR3 protein is CASSEEGRAPGHTIYF. Here the CDR3 DNA reads TGTGCCAGCAGTGAAGAAGGCAGGGCCCCGGGACACACCATATATTTT.

The genes are TRBV28 and TRBJ1-3; 8 positions match TRBD1. The length of the CDR3 is 15 residues. J was trimmed by 8 bases and V by 2 bases; bases with no gene match: 8. From germline, CDR1 is MDHEN and CDR2 SYDVKM. CDR3 residues: CASSLPNGQGHTIYF. CDR3 DNA sequence: TGTGCCAGCAGTTTACCCAACGGACAGGGTCACACCATATATTTT. Drawing the rest from reference TRBV28 and TRBJ1-3, the complete variable domain is DVKVTQSSRYLVKRTGEKVFLECVQDMDHENMFWYRQDPGLGLRLIYFSYDVKMKEKGDIPEGYSVSREKKERFSLILESASTNQTSMYLCASSLPNGQGHTIYFGEGSWLTVV.

CDR3 protein: CAISSREGNTEAFF. CDR3 coding DNA: TGTGCCATCAGTTCCCGGGAGGGGAACACTGAAGCTTTCTTT. This chain connects TRBV10-3 to TRBJ1-1; no clear D gene. The V end was cut by 5 bases, the J end by 1 base, with 11 bases between. The CDR3 extends over 14 amino acids. The germline V gene has CDR1 ENHRY and CDR2 SYGVKD.

This sequence joins TRBV21-1 and TRBJ1-3; whether TRBD1, the table's D call, matches the DNA was not checked. TRBV21-1 is a known pseudogene. The CDR3 sequence is 19 residues long. CDR3 sequence: CASSPWDRGRPQIGDTIYF. The CDR3 DNA reads TGTGCCAGCAGCCCCTGGGACAGGGGAAGACCCCAAATCGGTGACACCATATATTTT.

In this sample, this clone turned up once. The V gene is TRBV5-1, the J gene TRBJ2-1; no definite D call. Trimming stripped 5 bases from V and 0 bases from J, with 12 bases between. The germline V gene has CDR1 SGHRS and CDR2 YFSETQ. The CDR3 runs to 15 residues. CDR3 coding DNA: TGCGCCAGCAGAGAGGAAATAAGCTCCTACAATGAGCAGTTCTTC. This codes for CASREEISSYNEQFF. Drawing the rest from reference TRBV5-1 and TRBJ2-1, the complete variable domain is KAGVTQTPRYLIKTRGQQVTLSCSPISGHRSVSWYQQTPGQGLQFLFEYFSETQRNKGNFPGRFSGRQFSNSRSEMNVSTLELGDSALYLCASREEISSYNEQFFGPGTRLTVL.

Concerning this clone itself: Other DNA sequences in the same sample also yield this CDR3. The chain combines TRBV6-1 with TRBJ1-1, with 8 bases matching TRBD1. From germline, CDR1 is MNHNS and CDR2 SASEGT. V was clipped by 5 bases and J by 5 bases; unmatched bases: 4. The CDR3 contains 13 residues. CDR3 region: CASSLRGQTEAFF. CDR3 DNA: TGTGCCAGCAGTCTCAGGGGGCAGACTGAAGCTTTCTTT.

The V call is TRBV10-3, the J call TRBJ2-7; perhaps D is TRBD1 or TRBD2 (5 bases each). Between the trimmed V and J ends, which lost 2 bases and 1 base, there was a span of 9 bases. Germline CDR1 and CDR2: ENHRY and SYGVKD. There are 14 residues in the CDR3. CDR3 bases: TGTGCCATCAGTGAGCCGGGACGGTCCTACGAGCAGTACTTC. It specifies CAISEPGRSYEQYF.

The chain uses TRBV27 and TRBJ2-5; tentatively, D is TRBD1 (6 bases). V lost 2 bases, J lost 5 bases, and 15 bases lay in between. Per germline, CDR1 MNHEY and CDR2 SMNVEV (reference sequence). The CDR3 has 15 residues. The CDR3, as DNA: TGTGCCAGCAGTTTACAGGGGCGAAACCTCGAGACCCAGTACTTC. Protein: CASSLQGRNLETQYF.

The chain employs TRBV6-5 and TRBJ2-5, with 7 bases aligning to TRBD1. The trim removed 2 bases at V and 3 bases at J, leaving 3 bases unmatched. CDR1 and CDR2 from the germline V gene are MNHEY and SVGAGI. There are 14 residues in the CDR3. CDR3 DNA: TGTGCCAGCAGTTACGGTACAGGGGAAGAGACCCAGTACTTC. Its translation: CASSYGTGEETQYF.